This T cell receptor (beta chain) was recovered during a study of beta chain features in type 1 diabetes. Study findings and constraints: All four CD4+ subsets of Type 1 diabetes patients contained TCRB CDR3s that were moderately but significantly shorter. Sequencing from cDNA could over-represent high-TCR-expressing cells.

It was one heparinised blood draw, averaging about 120 mL, that each donor gave. Via CD45RO/CCR7/CD25/CD127/CD95/CD27, cells of the CD4+ naive, central memory, regulatory and stem cell-like memory subsets were sorted. Germline V lookup: CDR1 MGHRA, CDR2 YSYEKL. This CDR3 has 15 amino acids. V shed 0 bases and J shed 6 bases, with 11 bases lying between them. The study reverse transcribed the entire isolated RNA, so it sequenced expressed TCRB transcripts. The data were produced by immunoSEQ multiplex PCR, yet TCRdb's version contains in-frame clones alone and is incomplete. The repertoire consists of roughly 150,000 clones, with 6% to 9% occurring once and the leading ten covering approximately 0.54%. This clone came up a few times. The target antigen is unknown.

The rearrangement joins TRBV4-1 to TRBJ1-4, with D possibly being TRBD1 (5 bases). The clonotype originates from a young man with type 1 diabetes. Sequenced: central memory CD4+ T cells from blood. The CDR3 protein is CASSQDRGEYEKLFF. The CDR3 DNA follows: TGCGCCAGCAGCCAAGACCGGGGGGAGTATGAAAAACTGTTTTTT.